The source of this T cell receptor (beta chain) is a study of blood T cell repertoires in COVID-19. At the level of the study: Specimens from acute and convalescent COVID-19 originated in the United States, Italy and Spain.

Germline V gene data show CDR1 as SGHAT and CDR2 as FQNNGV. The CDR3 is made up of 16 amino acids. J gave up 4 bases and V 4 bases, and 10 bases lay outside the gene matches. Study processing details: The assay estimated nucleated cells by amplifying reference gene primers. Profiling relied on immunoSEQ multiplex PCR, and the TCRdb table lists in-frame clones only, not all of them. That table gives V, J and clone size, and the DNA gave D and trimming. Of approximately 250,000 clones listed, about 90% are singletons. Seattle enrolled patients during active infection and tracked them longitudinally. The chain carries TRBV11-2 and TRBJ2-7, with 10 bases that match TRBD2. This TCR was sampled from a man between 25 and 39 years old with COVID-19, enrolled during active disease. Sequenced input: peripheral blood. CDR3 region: CASSSLGAGGPYEQYF. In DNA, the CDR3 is TGTGCCAGCAGCTCCCTCGGAGCGGGGGGGCCTTACGAGCAGTACTTC.